The entry below describes one T cell receptor (beta chain). Primed by a sample-barcoded 5' primer and a J-beta primer mix, a second PCR proceeded for roughly 7 to 11 cycles. One entry per CDR3 protein results from TCRdb running MiXCR on the 5' RACE reads. The data hold about 780,000 distinct CDR3 sequences, with less than 60% observed a single time. These data are taken from a study of blood T cells in healthy people across ages. In the study overall: When template switching was applied, about one barcoded beta molecule was captured per two T cells.

Every donor contributed roughly 10 milliliters of peripheral blood by blood draw. The authors isolated at least 6.5 million PBMCs per sample. What was sequenced was blood. The receptor's source is an elderly man in good health.

The DNA of the CDR3 is TGTGCCAGCAGCCCTATCGGGCTAGCGGGATACAATGAGCAGTTCTTC. Translation: CASSPIGLAGYNEQFF. This chain uses TRBV5-6 with TRBJ2-1, with 9 positions matching TRBD2. CDR1 SGHDT and CDR2 YYEEEE come from the germline V gene. The CDR3 consists of 16 residues. The V segment lost 4 bases and the J segment 4 bases; nucleotides outside the gene matches: 9. Complete variable domain (other parts from reference TRBV5-6 and TRBJ2-1): DAGVTQSPTHLIKTRGQQVTLRCSPKSGHDTVSWYQQALGQGPQFIFQYYEEEERQRGNFPDRFSGHQFPNYSSELNVNALLLGDSALYLCASSPIGLAGYNEQFFGPGTRLTVL.